What follows are 24 T cell receptor beta chains derived from one specimen sequenced in a study of T cells after yellow fever vaccination. One entry per CDR3 protein, called by TCRdb with MiXCR from the 5' RACE reads. Of approximately 180,000 distinct CDR3 sequences detected, about 6% appear once; the ten largest clones hold under 3%. The sequences come from CD4+ T cells sorted from PBMCs, collected on the day of the first yellow fever vaccination. These TCRs come from a man aged 18-30 years who received the YFV17D yellow fever vaccine.

This clonotype showed up just a few times. The rearrangement links TRBV9 to TRBJ1-5, with D possibly TRBD1 on 5 matching bases. Trimming pared 0 bases from V and 1 base from J, leaving 14 bases between. CDR1 is SGDLS, CDR2 YYNGEE, per germline. The CDR3 is made up of 17 amino acids. This CDR3 reads CASSVALGALSNQPQHF. CDR3 bases: TGTGCCAGCAGCGTAGCTTTAGGGGCCCTAAGCAATCAGCCCCAGCATTTT.

Many counts were recorded for this clonotype. The CDR3 loop is CASGSRPPLEQFF. DNA of the CDR3: TGTGCTAGTGGTTCTAGACCACCGTTGGAGCAGTTCTTC. The V and J genes are TRBV12-5 and TRBJ2-1; D remains ambiguous. Looked up from germline, CDR1 is LGHNT and CDR2 is FRNRAP. Between the trimmed V and J ends, which lost 4 bases and 10 bases, there was a span of 14 bases. The CDR3 length is 13 residues.

Ten or more counts support this clonotype. V gene TRBV20-1 combines with J gene TRBJ1-1; D remains unclear. The CDR3 contains 13 residues. V was clipped by 3 bases and J by 1 base, with 9 bases between them. Germline CDR1 reads DFQATT; CDR2 reads SNEGSKA (reference sequence). The CDR3: CSASTLQNTEAFF. CDR3 DNA sequence: TGCAGTGCTAGTACGCTGCAGAACACTGAAGCTTTCTTT.

This chain links TRBV6-1 with TRBJ2-4, with 11 bases aligning to TRBD2. This CDR3 contains 16 residues. Germline V gene data show CDR1 as MNHNS and CDR2 as SASEGT. V lost 5 bases, J lost 4 bases, and 7 bases stayed unmatched. Here the CDR3 DNA reads TGTGCCAGCAGTAAGCCGGGACTAGCGGATAAAAACATTCAGTACTTC. Protein product: CASSKPGLADKNIQYF.

This rearrangement joins TRBV5-1 to TRBJ2-1; possibly TRBD2 for D (6 bases). The germline V gene has CDR1 SGHRS and CDR2 YFSETQ. V lost 0 bases and J 9 bases, leaving 16 bases between the germline ends. This CDR3 spans 15 amino acids. CDR3 nucleotides: TGCGCCAGCAGCTTGGTGCCGGGAGTAGAGCGTGAGCAGTTCTTC. This gives the protein CASSLVPGVEREQFF.

The sample holds a few counts of this clonotype. This sequence joins TRBV7-9 and TRBJ2-5; 7 bases fit TRBD1. Germline lookup yields CDR1 SEHNR and CDR2 FQNEAQ (reference sequence). The CDR3 has 14 amino acids. The CDR3 loop is CASYDRVAGETQYF. DNA for the CDR3: TGTGCTAGCTATGACAGGGTCGCCGGAGAGACCCAGTACTTC.

This clonotype was recorded at least ten times. V and J are TRBV28 and TRBJ1-1, with 8 bases matching TRBD1. Germline V lookup: CDR1 MDHEN, CDR2 SYDVKM. The CDR3 has 14 amino acids. The J segment lost 6 bases and the V segment lost 5 bases, leaving 8 bases of the junction unmatched. The DNA of the CDR3 is TGTGCCAGCAGTCTGCGGACAGGGAAGGCTGAAGCTTTCTTT. This codes for CASSLRTGKAEAFF.

Remarks on this clonotype: A read error may be the cause here, since a much bigger clone is one base away. The chain uses TRBV7-2 and TRBJ2-2; 8 bases agree with TRBD2. CDR3 length: 15 residues. Germline V CDR1 and CDR2: SGHTA, FQGNSA. The CDR3 DNA is TGTGCCAGCAGCTTAGAGGCGGGGGGCACCGCGGAGCTGTTTTTT. It specifies CASSLEAGGTAELFF.

In its sample, this clonotype was seen a few times. This chain uses TRBV4-1 with TRBJ2-3; 7 bases are a match to TRBD2. V shed 1 base and J 2 bases; nucleotides not matched to a gene: 9. This CDR3 region has 17 residues. CDR1 is MGHRA, CDR2 YSYEKL, per germline. Written as DNA, the CDR3 is TGCGCCAGCAGCCAAGGCTTACGGGGGACTAACACAGATACGCAGTATTTT. The encoded protein is CASSQGLRGTNTDTQYF.

This clonotype was seen many times. The CDR3 DNA reads as TGTGCCAGCAAAAACAGGGGGACTCAGCCCCAGCATTTT. It encodes CASKNRGTQPQHF. The gene calls are TRBV6-2 or TRBV6-3 and TRBJ1-5, with TRBD1 identical over 8 bases. Per the germline V gene, CDR1 is MNHEY and CDR2 is SVGEGT. Losses at the gene ends were 7 bases for V and 6 bases for J; bases not matched to a gene: 5. This CDR3 has 13 residues.

The chain's CDR3 is CASSSRSCCQPQHF. In DNA, the CDR3 is TGTGCCAGCAGCTCCCGAAGCTGCTGTCAGCCCCAGCATTTT. The chain carries TRBV7-3 and TRBJ1-5; D unresolved. Germline values: CDR1 SGHTA, CDR2 FQGTGA. V shed 4 bases and J shed 6 bases, with 13 bases lying between them. This CDR3 is 14 amino acids long. The whole variable domain, filled in from reference TRBV7-3 and TRBJ1-5, reads GAGVSQTPSNKVTEKGKYVELRCDPISGHTALYWYRQSLGQGPEFLIYFQGTGAADDSGLPNDRFFAVRPEGSVSTLKIQRTERGDSAVYLCASSSRSCCQPQHFGDGTRLSIL.

This clonotype was seen repeatedly, ten times or more. V usage is TRBV7-9 and J usage is TRBJ1-4, with 7 bases aligning to TRBD1. With V trimmed by 4 bases and J by 0 bases, 2 bases remained unmatched. CDR3 size: 15 residues. Germline lookup yields CDR1 SEHNR and CDR2 FQNEAQ (reference sequence). This chain's CDR3 is CASSSGQATNEKLFF. CDR3 sequence (DNA): TGTGCCAGCAGCTCAGGACAGGCAACTAATGAAAAACTGTTTTTT.

This clonotype was detected many times. The chain combines TRBV21-1 with TRBJ1-1; the table's D call, TRBD1, was not checked against the DNA. TRBV21-1 is a pseudogene segment. This CDR3 region has 16 residues. CDR3 amino acids: CASSSRQPGTGVEAFF. The DNA of the CDR3 is TGTGCCAGCAGCTCACGTCAACCGGGGACAGGGGTTGAAGCTTTCTTT.

This clonotype has ten or more counts. The chain carries TRBV11-2 and TRBJ2-3, with 11 bases matching TRBD2. Per the germline V gene, CDR1 is SGHAT and CDR2 is FQNNGV. The CDR3 consists of 18 residues. The junction had 9 bases not matched to a gene; V was cut back by 2 bases and J by 2 bases. CDR3 region: CASSLFPSGGSVTDTQYF. In nucleotides, the CDR3 is TGTGCCAGCAGCTTATTCCCTAGCGGGGGGTCCGTCACAGATACGCAGTATTTT.

J is TRBJ1-1 and V is TRBV20-1; TRBD1 agrees at 7 bases. CDR3 length equals 14 residues. In germline, CDR1 is DFQATT, CDR2 SNEGSKA (reference sequence). J gave up 3 bases and V 4 bases, and 8 bases lay outside the gene matches. The CDR3 protein is CSANPTGKDTEAFF. DNA for the CDR3: TGCAGTGCTAATCCGACAGGGAAAGACACTGAAGCTTTCTTT.

This clonotype occurred many times. The chain uses TRBV5-1 and TRBJ2-1, with 13 bases identical to TRBD2. Germline assignment: CDR1 SGHRS and CDR2 YFSETQ. This CDR3 region has 17 residues. V was clipped by 5 bases and J by 0 bases; unmatched bases: 5. The CDR3 loop reads CASSWGLAGSSYNEQFF. DNA for the CDR3: TGCGCCAGCAGTTGGGGACTAGCGGGGAGCTCCTACAATGAGCAGTTCTTC.

The CDR3 reads CASSQTTGGMVETQYF. The CDR3 coding sequence is TGTGCCAGCAGTCAGACGACAGGGGGCATGGTCGAGACCCAGTACTTC. V usage is TRBV12-3 or TRBV12-4 and J usage is TRBJ2-5, with TRBD1 matching 10 bases. This CDR3 is built from 16 residues. V shed 5 bases and J 5 bases; nucleotides not matched to a gene: 11.

This clonotype was seen at least ten times. CDR3 residues: CASIRTGSYGYTF. CDR3 in DNA: TGTGCCAGTATCCGGACAGGCAGTTATGGCTACACCTTC. The chain recombines TRBV19 with TRBJ1-2, with 7 bases aligning to TRBD1. CDR1 and CDR2 (germline): LNHDA, SQIVND (reference sequence). There are 13 residues in the CDR3. V gave up 7 bases and J gave up 5 bases; unmatched junction bases: 7.

The chain employs TRBV15 and TRBJ1-1; 10 nucleotides match TRBD1. After removal of 5 bases from V and 6 bases from J, the junction contained 9 bases not matched to a gene. Looked up from germline, CDR1 is LNHNV and CDR2 is YYDKDF (reference sequence). The CDR3 has 15 residues. CDR3 protein: CATSARDRGTAEAFF. CDR3 DNA: TGTGCCACCAGCGCTCGGGACAGGGGTACCGCTGAAGCTTTCTTT. Filled out from reference TRBV15 and TRBJ1-1, the complete variable domain reads DAMVIQNPRYQVTQFGKPVTLSCSQTLNHNVMYWYQQKSSQAPKLLFHYYDKDFNNEADTPDNFQSRRPNTSFCFLDIRSPGLGDTAMYLCATSARDRGTAEAFFGQGTRLTVV.

The rearrangement joins TRBV7-2 to TRBJ2-1, with D possibly TRBD1 on 6 matching bases. V dropped 5 bases and J dropped 7 bases, with 9 bases sitting between them. The CDR3 has 12 amino acids. Germline CDR1 SGHTA, CDR2 FQGNSA. In DNA form, the CDR3 reads TGTGCCAGCAGCACTCAGGGGAATGAGCAGTTCTTC. It translates to CASSTQGNEQFF.

The table lists this clonotype with many counts. The J gene is TRBJ2-7, the V gene TRBV20-1; D is uncertain. The CDR3 has 15 amino acids. Between the trimmed V and J ends, which lost 0 bases and 6 bases, there was a span of 18 bases. Per the germline V gene, CDR1 is DFQATT and CDR2 is SNEGSKA (reference sequence). Here the CDR3 DNA reads TGCAGTGCTAGAGAGGCAGGCCTATTTTCCGGCGAGCAGTACGTC. It encodes CSAREAGLFSGEQYV.

Worth noting for this clonotype: A read error may produce the germline difference seen at one junction end. The chain carries TRBV13 and TRBJ2-7; D possibly uses TRBD1 or TRBD2 (5 bases each). This CDR3 contains 12 residues. The germline CDR1 and CDR2 sequences are PRHDT and FYEKMQ (reference sequence). The CDR3 protein is CAISFGGREQYF. The CDR3 region has the DNA TGTGCCATCAGCTTTGGGGGACGGGAGCAGTACTTC.

This clonotype was seen repeatedly, ten times or more. The chain uses TRBV4-1 and TRBJ2-1; D may be TRBD2 (5 bases). The CDR3 extends over 16 amino acids. Germline assignment: CDR1 MGHRA and CDR2 YSYEKL. V dropped 8 bases and J dropped 6 bases, with 23 bases sitting between them. The CDR3 nucleotides are TGCGCCAGCCGCGACTTTAGAGGAGCGGCATTCAATGAGCAGTTCTTC. Its protein product is CASRDFRGAAFNEQFF.

This clonotype was counted many times. V and J are TRBV7-9 and TRBJ1-6, with 8 nucleotides matching TRBD1. Germline lookup yields CDR1 SEHNR and CDR2 FQNEAQ (reference sequence). With 2 bases clipped from V and 3 bases from J, the junction kept 6 bases outside the gene matches. The CDR3 length is 17 residues. CDR3 residues: CASSLYGTGNYNSPLHF. In nucleotides, the CDR3 is TGTGCCAGCAGCTTATACGGGACAGGCAACTATAATTCACCCCTCCACTTT.